This is a list of T cell receptor beta chains from one sample in a study of beta chain features in type 1 diabetes. Sequencing used immunoSEQ multiplex PCR; TCRdb keeps in-frame clones, though not all of them. The table has about 650,000 clones, 9.5% to 15% seen once. The sequenced sample was naive CD4+ T cells from blood. These receptors came from a man aged 25-40 years with type 1 diabetes. Both conserved end residues are part of each CDR3. The D gene is left open where the match is weak. Expanded clones get a size class; other rows say once, few or many, or leave the size out.

j_gene,d_gene,abundance,v_gene,CDR3aa,CDR3nt
TRBJ2-7,TRBD2,NA,TRBV6-1,CASSERTSGSYEQYF,TGTGCCAGCAGTGAACGGACTAGCGGCTCCTACGAGCAGTACTTC
TRBJ1-1,TRBD1,few,TRBV14,CASSPHRDRAVEAFF,TGTGCCAGCAGCCCTCACCGGGACAGGGCTGTTGAAGCTTTCTTT
TRBJ1-5,NA,NA,TRBV4-3,CASSQEIMDQPQHF,TGCGCCAGCAGCCAAGAGATCATGGATCAGCCCCAGCATTTT
TRBJ1-4,NA,few,TRBV7-9,CASSLSRGWVNEKLFF,TGTGCCAGCAGCTTATCTCGGGGTTGGGTGAATGAAAAACTGTTTTTT
TRBJ2-1,NA,NA,TRBV7-9,CASGRGSGYNEQFF,TGTGCCAGCGGAAGAGGATCGGGGTACAATGAGCAGTTCTTC
TRBJ2-5,NA,NA,TRBV5-1,CASANQETQYF,TGCGCCAGCGCCAACCAAGAGACCCAGTACTTC
TRBJ2-1,NA,NA,TRBV7-2,CASSLRGGPYNEQFF,TGTGCCAGCAGCTTGCGCGGGGGCCCCTACAATGAGCAGTTCTTC
TRBJ1-5,NA,few,TRBV30,CAWRGLGDNQPQHF,TGTGCCTGGAGGGGACTGGGGGACAATCAGCCCCAGCATTTT
TRBJ2-3,NA,NA,TRBV29-1,CSVGGRVADTQYF,TGCAGCGTTGGGGGCAGGGTGGCAGATACGCAGTATTTT
TRBJ1-5,NA,few,TRBV30,CAWNHGNSNQPQHF,TGTGCCTGGAATCATGGGAATAGCAATCAGCCCCAGCATTTT
TRBJ2-7,TRBD2,NA,TRBV5-1,CASSSLRGGPYEQYF,TGCGCCAGCAGCTCGCTGCGGGGGGGCCCCTACGAGCAGTACTTC
TRBJ2-1,NA,few,TRBV7-2,CASMRGQNPNEQFF,TGTGCCAGCATGAGAGGTCAGAACCCCAATGAGCAGTTCTTC
TRBJ2-2,TRBD2,few,TRBV7-8,CASRVSGELTGELFF,TGTGCCAGCAGAGTTAGCGGGGAACTCACCGGGGAGCTGTTTTTT
TRBJ2-1,NA,NA,TRBV29-1,CSVEGTGRLPSYNEQFF,TGCAGCGTTGAAGGTACGGGTAGACTCCCCTCCTACAATGAGCAGTTCTTC
TRBJ2-1,NA,NA,TRBV18,CASSAQEEGHEQFF,TGTGCCAGCTCGGCTCAGGAAGAGGGCCATGAGCAGTTCTTC
TRBJ2-5,NA,NA,TRBV7-9,CASSLVGRGIQETQYF,TGTGCCAGCAGCTTAGTAGGCAGGGGTATCCAAGAGACCCAGTACTTC
TRBJ2-5,NA,few,TRBV28,CAIWTGETQYF,TGTGCCATATGGACCGGAGAGACCCAGTACTTC
TRBJ2-7,NA,NA,TRBV7-2,CASSSQGRNEQYF,TGTGCCAGCAGCTCGCAGGGGAGGAACGAGCAGTACTTC
TRBJ2-1,NA,NA,TRBV7-3,CASSSGDRNEQFF,TGTGCCAGCAGTAGTGGCGACCGTAATGAGCAGTTCTTC
TRBJ1-5,NA,NA,TRBV6-5,CASSQLGGANQPQHF,TGTGCCAGCAGCCAGCTTGGGGGGGCCAATCAGCCCCAGCATTTT
TRBJ2-7,TRBD2,NA,TRBV27,CASSPNSGGFQYEQYF,TGTGCCAGCAGTCCCAATAGCGGGGGGTTCCAGTACGAGCAGTACTTC
TRBJ1-5,NA,few,TRBV7-2,CASSQSSRGQPQHF,TGTGCCAGCAGTCAATCCAGCCGAGGTCAGCCCCAGCATTTT
TRBJ2-2,NA,few,TRBV6-5,CASRVNTPNTGELFF,TGTGCCAGTAGGGTAAACACCCCGAACACCGGGGAGCTGTTTTTT
TRBJ2-1,NA,NA,TRBV7-7,CASSLAVGAYNEQFF,TGTGCCAGCAGCTTAGCTGTCGGGGCATACAATGAGCAGTTCTTC
TRBJ1-5,TRBD1,NA,TRBV19,CASTTGQGRGSNQPQHF,TGTGCCAGTACCACTGGACAGGGGAGGGGTAGCAATCAGCCCCAGCATTTT
TRBJ1-3,NA,few,TRBV25-1,CASRGTLSGNTIYF,TGTGCCAGCCGCGGGACACTCTCTGGAAACACCATATATTTT
TRBJ2-3,NA,few,TRBV9,CASSVGEGTLSTDTQYF,TGTGCCAGCAGCGTAGGAGAGGGGACTCTGAGCACAGATACGCAGTATTTT
TRBJ1-5,TRBD1,NA,TRBV7-2,CASSAQGALNNQPQHF,TGTGCCAGCAGCGCACAGGGGGCGCTTAACAATCAGCCCCAGCATTTT
TRBJ2-7,NA,NA,TRBV19,CASSTTGNPYEQYF,TGTGCCAGTAGTACGACCGGGAACCCCTACGAGCAGTACTTC
TRBJ1-5,TRBD1,NA,TRBV4-2,CASSQVGTVSQPQHF,TGTGCCAGCAGCCAAGTCGGGACAGTTAGTCAGCCCCAGCATTTT
TRBJ1-4,TRBD1,NA,TRBV2,CASRPTGTAYEKLFF,TGTGCCAGCAGACCTACCGGGACAGCGTATGAAAAACTGTTTTTT
TRBJ1-2,TRBD1,NA,TRBV6-5,CASSREDRFGYGYTF,TGTGCCAGCAGCCGAGAGGACAGGTTCGGCTATGGCTACACCTTC
TRBJ1-3,TRBD1,NA,TRBV25-1,CASSGFQGQGSGNTIYF,TGTGCCAGCAGTGGATTTCAGGGACAGGGCTCTGGAAACACCATATATTTT
TRBJ2-7,NA,NA,TRBV5-4,CASSLWGYEQYF,TGTGCCAGCAGCTTGTGGGGCTACGAGCAGTACTTC
TRBJ1-5,NA,few,TRBV10-3,CAISGTNQPQHF,TGTGCCATCAGTGGTACCAATCAGCCCCAGCATTTT
TRBJ1-6,NA,NA,TRBV20-1,CSAREAGPLHF,TGCAGTGCTAGAGAGGCCGGGCCCCTCCACTTT
TRBJ1-1,NA,few,TRBV29-1,CSVVGRLNTEAFF,TGCAGCGTTGTGGGCAGACTGAACACTGAAGCTTTCTTT
TRBJ2-3,TRBD1,NA,TRBV5-1,CASSLSGQGLDTQYF,TGCGCCAGCAGCTTGTCGGGACAGGGATTAGATACGCAGTATTTT
TRBJ2-3,NA,NA,TRBV5-6,CASSFRGTPVGDTQYF,TGTGCCAGCAGCTTCCGTGGGACACCTGTAGGAGATACGCAGTATTTT
TRBJ1-4,NA,few,TRBV6-6,CASSPRGRGNEKLFF,TGTGCCAGCAGTCCCCGGGGGCGGGGTAATGAAAAACTGTTTTTT
TRBJ2-2,TRBD1,NA,TRBV5-4,CASSPRGGLEGGELFF,TGTGCCAGCAGCCCGAGAGGGGGCCTAGAAGGCGGGGAGCTGTTTTTT
TRBJ2-3,TRBD2,NA,TRBV7-2,CASSSRLAGGMIDTQYF,TGTGCCAGCAGCTCCCGGCTAGCGGGGGGTATGATAGATACGCAGTATTTT
TRBJ2-1,TRBD1,few,TRBV4-3,CASSHDRGSYNEQFF,TGCGCCAGCAGCCATGACAGGGGCTCCTACAATGAGCAGTTCTTC
TRBJ2-3,NA,few,TRBV21-1,CASSKVRPWGTDTQYF,TGTGCCAGCAGCAAAGTTAGGCCCTGGGGCACAGATACGCAGTATTTT
TRBJ1-6,NA,few,TRBV28,CASSLWRGDNSPLHF,TGTGCCAGCAGTTTATGGAGGGGGGATAATTCACCCCTCCACTTT
TRBJ1-2,NA,few,TRBV7-2,CASSVYNNYGYTF,TGTGCCAGCAGCGTCTATAATAACTATGGCTACACCTTC
TRBJ2-1,TRBD2,NA,TRBV5-1,CASSQAGEFYNEQFF,TGCGCCAGCAGCCAAGCGGGGGAGTTCTACAATGAGCAGTTCTTC
TRBJ1-5,TRBD1,few,TRBV6-1,CASSEAPGTVNQPQHF,TGTGCCAGCAGTGAAGCCCCCGGGACAGTGAATCAGCCCCAGCATTTT
TRBJ2-3,NA,NA,TRBV7-2,CASTSFTRPTDTQYF,TGTGCCAGCACCTCCTTTACCCGTCCGACAGATACGCAGTATTTT
TRBJ2-7,NA,NA,TRBV28,CASSWTLDYEQYF,TGTGCCAGCAGTTGGACCTTAGACTACGAGCAGTACTTC
TRBJ2-6,NA,few,TRBV14,CASSPSHLSNSGANVLTF,TGTGCCAGCAGCCCTTCCCATCTTAGCAACTCTGGGGCCAACGTCCTGACTTTC
TRBJ1-4,NA,NA,TRBV19,CASSKGFRHEKLFF,TGTGCCAGTAGTAAGGGGTTTCGGCATGAAAAACTGTTTTTT
TRBJ2-5,NA,few,TRBV11-1,CASSPSVETQYF,TGTGCCAGCAGCCCATCCGTGGAGACCCAGTACTTC